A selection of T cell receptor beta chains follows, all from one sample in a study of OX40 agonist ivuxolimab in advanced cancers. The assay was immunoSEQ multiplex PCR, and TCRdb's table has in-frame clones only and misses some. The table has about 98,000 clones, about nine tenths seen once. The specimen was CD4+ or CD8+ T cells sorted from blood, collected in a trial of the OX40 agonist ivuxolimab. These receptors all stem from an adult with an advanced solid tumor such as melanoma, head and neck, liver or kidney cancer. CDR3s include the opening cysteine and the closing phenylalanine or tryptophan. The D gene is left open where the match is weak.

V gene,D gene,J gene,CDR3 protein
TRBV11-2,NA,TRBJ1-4,CASSFLTPGPRANEKLFF
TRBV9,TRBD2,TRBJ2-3,CASSAGLAPGDTQYF
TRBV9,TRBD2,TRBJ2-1,CASSNSGRSGNEQFF
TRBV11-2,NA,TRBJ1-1,CASSSSGYPHTEAFF
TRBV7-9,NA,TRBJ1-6,CASSARDRLGPLHF
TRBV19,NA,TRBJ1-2,CASSIDLGTGYGYTF
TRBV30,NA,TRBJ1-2,CAWTGRINYGYTF
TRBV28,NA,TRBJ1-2,CASSSDTIYGYTF
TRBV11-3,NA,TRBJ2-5,CASSLSNRQETQYF
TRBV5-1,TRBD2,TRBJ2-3,CASSLATSGRDTQYF
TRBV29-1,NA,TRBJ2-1,CSARSYNEQFF
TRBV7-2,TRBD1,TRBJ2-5,CASSSTGGEETQYF
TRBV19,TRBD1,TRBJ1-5,CASSPDRGSNQPQHF
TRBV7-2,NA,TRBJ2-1,CASSLVASAYNEQFF
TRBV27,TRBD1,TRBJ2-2,CASSFQGAFTGELFF
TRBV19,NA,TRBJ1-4,CASKRGNEKLFF
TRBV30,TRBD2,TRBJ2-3,CAWSVGLAESDTQYF
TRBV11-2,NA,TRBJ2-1,CASSLDRNEQFF
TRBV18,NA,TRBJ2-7,CASSLDSYEQYF
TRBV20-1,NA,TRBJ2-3,CSAFTDTQYF
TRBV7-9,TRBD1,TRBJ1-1,CASLIGGVGTEAFF
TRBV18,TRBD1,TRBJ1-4,CASSPGEGQGEKLFF
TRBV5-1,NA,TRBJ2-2,CASSLLGGTGELFF
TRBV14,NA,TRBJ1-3,CASSLTGGNTIYF
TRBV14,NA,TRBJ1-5,CASSQDGGALSPRSNQPQHF
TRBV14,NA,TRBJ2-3,CASSVGATDTQYF
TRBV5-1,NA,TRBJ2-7,CASSLDPSGEQYF
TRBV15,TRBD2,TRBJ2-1,CATSLPIERESSNEQFF
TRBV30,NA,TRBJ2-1,CAWSAGGYNEQFF
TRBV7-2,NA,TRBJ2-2,CASSSNWGGELFF
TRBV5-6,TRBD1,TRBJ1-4,CASSLTGTGTHEKLFF
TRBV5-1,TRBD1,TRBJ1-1,CASSIQGADEAFF
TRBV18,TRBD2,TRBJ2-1,CASSPPAGLAGNNEQFF
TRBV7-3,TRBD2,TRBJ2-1,CASSISSGGYNEQFF
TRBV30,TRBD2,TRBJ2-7,CAWSYSGSPYYEQYF
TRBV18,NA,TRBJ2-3,CASSPPISPGGTDTQYF
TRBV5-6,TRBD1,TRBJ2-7,CASRTGQGYEQYF
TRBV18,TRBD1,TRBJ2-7,CASSPESQGAYEQYF
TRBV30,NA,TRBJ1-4,CAWSAGGRNEKLFF
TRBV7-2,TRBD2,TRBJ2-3,CASSLGLAGADTQYF
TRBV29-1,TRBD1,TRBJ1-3,CSVGQGASGNTIYF
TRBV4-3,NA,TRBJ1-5,CASSQDMRVGQPQHF
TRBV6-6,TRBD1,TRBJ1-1,CAGRTGGSLDTEAFF
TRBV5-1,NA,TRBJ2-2,CASREQGAGELFF
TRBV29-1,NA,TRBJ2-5,CSAIQETQYF
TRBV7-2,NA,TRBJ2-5,CASSSAGGTAETQYF
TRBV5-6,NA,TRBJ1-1,CASSRPTGISEAFF
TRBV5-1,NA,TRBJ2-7,CASSARGSDYEQYF
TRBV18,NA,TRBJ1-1,CASSHGTARGGTEAFF
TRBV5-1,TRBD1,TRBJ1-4,CASSLQGAVQEKLFF
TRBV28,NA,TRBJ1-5,CASTTAGVLSPQHF
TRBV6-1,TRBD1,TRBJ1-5,CASSEGGTGRFQPQHF
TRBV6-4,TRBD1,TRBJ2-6,CASSEQGGSGANVLTF
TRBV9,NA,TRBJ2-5,CASSGGDPRGETQYF
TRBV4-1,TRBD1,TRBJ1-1,CASSQEEGASTEAFF
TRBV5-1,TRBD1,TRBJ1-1,CASSLGQANTEAFF
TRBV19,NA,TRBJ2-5,CASSMTEQETQYF
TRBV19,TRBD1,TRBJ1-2,CASTSGGGQYGYTF
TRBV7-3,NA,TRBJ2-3,CASSFGLGQDTQYF
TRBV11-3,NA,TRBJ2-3,CASSLAGTQYF